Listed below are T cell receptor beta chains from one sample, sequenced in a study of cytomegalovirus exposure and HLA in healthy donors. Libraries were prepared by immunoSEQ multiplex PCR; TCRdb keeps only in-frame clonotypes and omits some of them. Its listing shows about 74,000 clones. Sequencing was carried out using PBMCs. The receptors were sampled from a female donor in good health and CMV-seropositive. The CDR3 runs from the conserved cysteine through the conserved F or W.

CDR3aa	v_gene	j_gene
CASKITGTSGLNEQFF	TRBV27	TRBJ2-1
CSALSGGAYEQYF	TRBV29-1	TRBJ2-7
CASSTAGTGGRRVNTEAFF	TRBV19	TRBJ1-1
CASSEGLLNEKLFF	TRBV6-1	TRBJ1-4
CASSQPDRDYEQYF	TRBV4-1	TRBJ2-7
CASSYSNTAGELFF	TRBV6-6	TRBJ2-2
CASSVDRVGTEAFF	TRBV9	TRBJ1-1
CASSPDRGTDTQYF	TRBV7-2	TRBJ2-3
CASSPGQNTEAFF	TRBV7-8	TRBJ1-1
CASSSDSGTNEKLFF	TRBV9	TRBJ1-4
CASSVAAGGKTEAFF	TRBV9	TRBJ1-1
CASSLRRGQGYEQYF	TRBV27	TRBJ2-7
CASRHRQGMNQPQHF	TRBV6-1	TRBJ1-5
CATSRDGGSNQPQHF	TRBV15	TRBJ1-5
CASSLGGTRPNEQYF	TRBV28	TRBJ2-7
CSGLGEREIGEQFF	TRBV29-1	TRBJ2-1
CASQHYAGGRGSNEQFF	TRBV19	TRBJ2-1
CASSSSLGASYEQYF	TRBV11-2	TRBJ2-7
CASSLVYRESSYEQYF	TRBV11-2	TRBJ2-7
CASRLATTGELFF	TRBV2	TRBJ2-2
CASRRESSYNEQFF	TRBV2	TRBJ2-1
CASSRPGSGANVLTF	TRBV7-2	TRBJ2-6
CASSRGQGKIGAYEQYF	TRBV5-4	TRBJ2-7
CALRFSETEPEDTDTQYF	TRBV7-8	TRBJ2-3
CASSLPDLLGETQYF	TRBV25-1	TRBJ2-5
CASSYSPSGNDNEQFF	TRBV6-6	TRBJ2-1
CAWRSPTISSYNEQFF	TRBV30	TRBJ2-1
CAWSGGSNQPQHF	TRBV30	TRBJ1-5
CASSLRGSRQPQHF	TRBV7-8	TRBJ1-5
CASSLQGAQETQYF	TRBV7-9	TRBJ2-5
CASSSNTRDRDSGELFF	TRBV5-4	TRBJ2-2
CATSRDPAGSQPQHF	TRBV15	TRBJ1-5
CAWSNAAGEETQYF	TRBV30	TRBJ2-5
CATSRGETSYEQYF	TRBV15	TRBJ2-7
CASSQAQTGTASTEAFF	TRBV4-3	TRBJ1-1
CASSPSGRAYNEQFF	TRBV5-4	TRBJ2-1
CASTLGLYQPQHF	TRBV19	TRBJ1-5
CASSLAGQGEGNTIYF	TRBV7-9	TRBJ1-3